This TCR beta chain is from a study of CD8 T cells in ankylosing spondylitis. Germline values: CDR1 DFQATT, CDR2 SNEGSKA (reference sequence). Trimming cost V 8 bases and J 0 bases, with 16 bases left between them. CDR3 length: 14 amino acids. Study observations and caveats: What appeared characteristic of ankylosing spondylitis blood was a TCR beta motif of under 10 highly homologous variants.

In its sample, this clonotype was seen a few times. Its antigen is still unknown. TCRdb fed the 5' RACE reads into MiXCR, producing one record per CDR3 protein. The profile covers 350,000 to 450,000 distinct CDR3 sequences, with around 26% appearing a single time and roughly 1% taken by the ten largest. The J gene is TRBJ1-1, the V gene TRBV20-1, with D tentatively TRBD1 (5 bases). The sequenced sample was blood, either unsorted or a sorted T cell fraction (not recorded which). This TCR came from a male donor with ankylosing spondylitis. DNA for the CDR3: TGCAGTTCAAAATCTCCGGGGGTGAACACTGAAGCTTTCTTT. Encoded protein: CSSKSPGVNTEAFF.